These T cell receptor beta chains were read from a single sample in a study of blood T cell repertoires in COVID-19. TCRdb keeps only in-frame clones here, not all; method: immunoSEQ multiplex PCR. The sample lists approximately 92,000 clones, over 60% occurring once. Sequenced input: peripheral blood. The receptors were gathered from a man aged 45-60 years who had recovered from COVID-19. Each CDR3 is given with its conserved first and last residue. The D gene is left open where the match is weak. Clone size is shown for a subset of rows, as once, few, many or a class of expanded clone.

V gene,J gene,D gene,clone size,CDR3 DNA,CDR3 protein
TRBV20-1,TRBJ2-4,NA,NA,TGCAGTGCTAAGGAGAACATTCAGTACTTC,CSAKENIQYF
TRBV5-1,TRBJ2-7,TRBD1,NA,TGCGCCAGCAGCCCAGGAGGGACAGGGCTCTACGAGCAGTACTTC,CASSPGGTGLYEQYF
TRBV11-2,TRBJ1-1,TRBD1,NA,TGTGCCAGCAGCTTAGTCCGGACAGGGAGCACTGAAGCTTTCTTT,CASSLVRTGSTEAFF
TRBV10-3,TRBJ2-7,NA,NA,TGTGCCATCAGTTCCGCAGGGTGGGAGCAGTACTTC,CAISSAGWEQYF
TRBV28,TRBJ2-3,TRBD1,once,TGTGCCAGCAGAAGACCAGGACAGGGGACAGATACGCAGTATTTT,CASRRPGQGTDTQYF
TRBV12-3/TRBV12-4,TRBJ1-3,NA,NA,TGTGCCAGCAGTGCGGGGGGTCTCGCCATATATTTT,CASSAGGLAIYF
TRBV6-5,TRBJ2-7,TRBD1,NA,TGTGCCAGCAGTTACTCGTGGGCAGGGGGCTTAGAGCAGTACTTC,CASSYSWAGGLEQYF
TRBV19,TRBJ1-1,NA,NA,TGTGCCAGTAGTCCCTTCAGGGAAATCAACACTGAAGCTTTCTTT,CASSPFREINTEAFF
TRBV5-1,TRBJ1-2,TRBD1,NA,TGCGCCAGCAGCTCAAGACAGGGGGCGGTCTATGGCTACACCTTC,CASSSRQGAVYGYTF
TRBV19,TRBJ1-1,NA,NA,TGTGCCAGTAGTATTAAGGGGTTGACTGAAGCTTTCTTT,CASSIKGLTEAFF
TRBV5-4,TRBJ2-3,NA,NA,TGTGCCAGCAGCCTGCAGACTCCAGATACGCAGTATTTT,CASSLQTPDTQYF
TRBV10-3,TRBJ2-1,NA,once,TGTGCCATCAGTGAGTCTCGGAGCAGTGAGCAGTTCTTC,CAISESRSSEQFF
TRBV5-1,TRBJ2-1,TRBD2,NA,TGCGCCAGCAGCTTGAGGACTAGCGGGGGAAGCTCCTACAATGAGCAGTTCTTC,CASSLRTSGGSSYNEQFF
TRBV11-3,TRBJ2-5,NA,once,TGTGCCAGCAGCTTAGGAGTGAATCGACAGGTAGAGACCCAGTACTTC,CASSLGVNRQVETQYF
TRBV5-1,TRBJ2-3,TRBD2,NA,TGCGCCAGCAGCTTGGTACAGCGGGGGGGCCCTAGCACAGATACGCAGTATTTT,CASSLVQRGGPSTDTQYF
TRBV6-2/TRBV6-3,TRBJ2-7,TRBD1,once,TGTGCCAGCAGTTACTCTGGTCTGGACAGGGTCTCCTACGAGCAGTACTTC,CASSYSGLDRVSYEQYF
TRBV18,TRBJ2-7,NA,NA,TGTGCCAGCTCACGGTCGGACAGTCGGGAGCAGTACTTC,CASSRSDSREQYF
TRBV7-3,TRBJ1-2,NA,once,TGTGCCAGCAGCCCAACCCCAGACAGGACTAACTATGGCTACACCTTC,CASSPTPDRTNYGYTF
TRBV27,TRBJ2-5,NA,NA,TGTGCCAGCAGTTCCCCCGGGACTGGGGGAGAGACCCAGTACTTC,CASSSPGTGGETQYF
TRBV4-1,TRBJ1-3,TRBD1,few,TGCGCCAGCAGCCAACAGCCCGGACAGGGAACTTCATACTCTGGAAACACCATATATTTT,CASSQQPGQGTSYSGNTIYF
TRBV9,TRBJ2-7,NA,few,TGTGCCAGCAGCGTAGAGGACAACGAGCAGTACTTC,CASSVEDNEQYF
TRBV9,TRBJ1-1,TRBD1,NA,TGTGCCAGCACCAGGGGGGTTGTTGGGAACACTGAAGCTTTCTTT,CASTRGVVGNTEAFF
TRBV9,TRBJ2-1,TRBD2,few,TGTGCCAGCAGCGTTAGAGGGACTAGTCTCAATGAGCAGTTCTTC,CASSVRGTSLNEQFF
TRBV7-9,TRBJ2-1,TRBD1,NA,TGTGCCAGCAGCGCCACCGACAGGGGGCAGTTCTTC,CASSATDRGQFF
TRBV12-3/TRBV12-4,TRBJ1-1,TRBD1,NA,TGTGCCAGCAGAGACAGGGTCGACACTGAAGCTTTCTTT,CASRDRVDTEAFF
TRBV4-1,TRBJ1-2,TRBD1,NA,TGCGCCAGCAGCCAGGAGACCGGGACAGTAGTCTATGGCTACACCTTC,CASSQETGTVVYGYTF
TRBV7-2,TRBJ1-2,NA,NA,TGTGCCAGCAGCTCCCTCGGGGGACCTCCCTATGGCTACACCTTC,CASSSLGGPPYGYTF
TRBV5-1,TRBJ1-2,TRBD1,once,TGCGCCAGCAGGGCGAACGCAGGGGGGAACTATGGCTACACCTTC,CASRANAGGNYGYTF
TRBV19,TRBJ2-1,NA,NA,TGTGCCAGTAGTCCCGTGGCGGGGCGGGATGAGCAGTTCTTC,CASSPVAGRDEQFF
TRBV19,TRBJ1-2,TRBD1,NA,TGTGCCAGTAGGAACCGGGACAGGGGCTTCTATGGCTACACCTTC,CASRNRDRGFYGYTF
TRBV18,TRBJ2-7,TRBD2,NA,TGTGCCAGCTCACCCGGGGGGAGCTCCTACGAGCAGTACTTC,CASSPGGSSYEQYF
TRBV12-3/TRBV12-4,TRBJ2-1,TRBD2,NA,TGTGCCAGCAGTTTGACTAGCGATGAGCAGTTCTTC,CASSLTSDEQFF
TRBV7-9,TRBJ2-1,TRBD1,NA,TGTGCCAGCAGCTTAACAGGGGACTCCTACAATGAGCAGTTCTTC,CASSLTGDSYNEQFF
TRBV28,TRBJ1-4,TRBD1,NA,TGTGCCAGCAGTGCTCGGACAGGGGCTGGGGGACTGTTTTTT,CASSARTGAGGLFF
TRBV2,TRBJ2-5,TRBD1,NA,TGTGCCAGCAGTGACGGCTTCGGCACAGGGGGCGGGTTAGAGACCCAGTACTTC,CASSDGFGTGGGLETQYF
TRBV18,TRBJ2-2,NA,few,TGTGCCAGCTCCCTCAGACTAGCGAACACCGGGGAGCTGTTTTTT,CASSLRLANTGELFF
TRBV2,TRBJ2-1,TRBD2,NA,TGTGCCAGCAGTGCCAGCGGGAGTATTGTTGAGCAGTTCTTC,CASSASGSIVEQFF
TRBV30,TRBJ1-2,NA,NA,TGTGCCTGGAGTTCCCTTGAGAACTATGGCTACACCTTC,CAWSSLENYGYTF
TRBV5-4,TRBJ2-3,NA,NA,TGTGCCAGCAGCTCTGGGGCCGCCGCCGTCCGAGATACGCAGTATTTT,CASSSGAAAVRDTQYF
TRBV5-1,TRBJ2-5,NA,NA,TGCGCCAGCAGCAAGGACAGTCAAGAGACCCAGTACTTC,CASSKDSQETQYF